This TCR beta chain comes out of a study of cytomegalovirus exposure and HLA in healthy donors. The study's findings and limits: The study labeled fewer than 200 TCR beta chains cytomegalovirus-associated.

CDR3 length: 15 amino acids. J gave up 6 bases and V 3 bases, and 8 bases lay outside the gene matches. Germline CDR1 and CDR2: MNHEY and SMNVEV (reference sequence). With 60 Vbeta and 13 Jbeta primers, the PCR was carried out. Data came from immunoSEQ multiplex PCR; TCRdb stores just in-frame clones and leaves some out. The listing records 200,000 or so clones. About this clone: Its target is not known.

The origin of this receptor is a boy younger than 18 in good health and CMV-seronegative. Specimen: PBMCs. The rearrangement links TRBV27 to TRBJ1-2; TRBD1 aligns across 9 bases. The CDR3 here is CASSFTGTGYDGYTF. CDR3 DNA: TGTGCCAGCAGTTTCACCGGGACAGGGTATGATGGCTACACCTTC.